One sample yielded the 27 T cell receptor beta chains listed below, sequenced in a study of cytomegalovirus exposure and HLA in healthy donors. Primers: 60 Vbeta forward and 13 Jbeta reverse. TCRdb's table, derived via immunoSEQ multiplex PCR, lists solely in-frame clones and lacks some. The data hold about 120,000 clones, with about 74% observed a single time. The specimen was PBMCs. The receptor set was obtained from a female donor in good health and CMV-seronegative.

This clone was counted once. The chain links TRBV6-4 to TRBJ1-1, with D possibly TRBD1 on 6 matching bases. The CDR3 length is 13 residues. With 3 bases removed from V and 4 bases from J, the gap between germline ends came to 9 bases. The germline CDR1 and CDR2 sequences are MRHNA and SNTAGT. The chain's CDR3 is CASSESRGTEAFF. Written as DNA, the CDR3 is TGTGCCAGCAGTGAAAGCAGGGGCACTGAAGCTTTCTTT.

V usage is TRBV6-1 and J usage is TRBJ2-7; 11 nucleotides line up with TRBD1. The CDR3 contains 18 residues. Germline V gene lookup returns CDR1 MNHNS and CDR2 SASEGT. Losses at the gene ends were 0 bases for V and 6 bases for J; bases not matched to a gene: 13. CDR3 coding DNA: TGTGCCAGCAGTGAAGCCCACGGACAGGGGGCGGCCATTCGCGAGCAGTACTTC. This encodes CASSEAHGQGAAIREQYF.

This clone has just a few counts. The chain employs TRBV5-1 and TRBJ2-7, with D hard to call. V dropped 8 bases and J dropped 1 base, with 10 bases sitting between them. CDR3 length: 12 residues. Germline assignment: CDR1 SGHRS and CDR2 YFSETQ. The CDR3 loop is CASSVPSYEQYF. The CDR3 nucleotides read TGCGCCAGTAGTGTCCCTTCCTACGAGCAGTACTTC.

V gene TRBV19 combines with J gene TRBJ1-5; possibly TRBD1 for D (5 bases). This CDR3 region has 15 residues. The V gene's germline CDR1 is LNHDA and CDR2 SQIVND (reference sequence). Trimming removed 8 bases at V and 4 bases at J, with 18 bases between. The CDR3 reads CASGSVAGGNQPQHF. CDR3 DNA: TGTGCCAGTGGGAGTGTCGCCGGGGGAAATCAGCCCCAGCATTTT.

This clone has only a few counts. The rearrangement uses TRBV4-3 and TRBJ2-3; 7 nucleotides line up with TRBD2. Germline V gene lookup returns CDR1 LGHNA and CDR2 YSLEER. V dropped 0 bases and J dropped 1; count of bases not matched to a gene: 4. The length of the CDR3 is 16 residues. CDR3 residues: CASSQESGGGTDTQYF. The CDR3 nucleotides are TGCGCCAGCAGCCAAGAATCGGGGGGAGGCACAGATACGCAGTATTTT.

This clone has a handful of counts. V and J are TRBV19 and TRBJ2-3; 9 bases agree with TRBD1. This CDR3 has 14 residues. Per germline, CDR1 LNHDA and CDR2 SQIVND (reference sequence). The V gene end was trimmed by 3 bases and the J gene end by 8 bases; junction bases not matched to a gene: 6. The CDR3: CASSMGTGLGTQYF. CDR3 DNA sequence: TGTGCCAGTAGTATGGGGACAGGGTTGGGTACGCAGTATTTT.

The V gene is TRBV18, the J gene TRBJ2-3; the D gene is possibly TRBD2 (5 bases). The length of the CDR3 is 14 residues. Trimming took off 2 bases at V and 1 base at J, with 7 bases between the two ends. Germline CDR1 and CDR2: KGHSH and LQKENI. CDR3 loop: CASSPAGGTDTQYF. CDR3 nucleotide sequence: TGTGCCAGCTCACCAGCGGGCGGCACAGATACGCAGTATTTT.

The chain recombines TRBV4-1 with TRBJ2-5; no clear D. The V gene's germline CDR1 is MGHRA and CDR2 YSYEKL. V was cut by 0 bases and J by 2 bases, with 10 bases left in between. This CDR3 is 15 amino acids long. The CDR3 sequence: CASSQDLAEQETQYF. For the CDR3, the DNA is TGCGCCAGCAGCCAAGATCTGGCAGAACAAGAGACCCAGTACTTC.

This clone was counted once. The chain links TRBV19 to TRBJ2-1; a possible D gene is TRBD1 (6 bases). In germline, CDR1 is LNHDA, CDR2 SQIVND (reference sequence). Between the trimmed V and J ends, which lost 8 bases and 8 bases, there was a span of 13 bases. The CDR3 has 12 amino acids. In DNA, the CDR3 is TGTGCCAGTGGACAGATTCGCGATGAGCAGTTCTTC. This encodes CASGQIRDEQFF.

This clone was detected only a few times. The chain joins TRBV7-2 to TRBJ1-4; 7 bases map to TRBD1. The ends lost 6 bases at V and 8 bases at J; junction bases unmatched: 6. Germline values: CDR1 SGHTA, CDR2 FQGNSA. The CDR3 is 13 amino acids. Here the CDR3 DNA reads TGTGCCAGCAGACTCGGGACAGCAGAAAAACTGTTTTTT. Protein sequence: CASRLGTAEKLFF.

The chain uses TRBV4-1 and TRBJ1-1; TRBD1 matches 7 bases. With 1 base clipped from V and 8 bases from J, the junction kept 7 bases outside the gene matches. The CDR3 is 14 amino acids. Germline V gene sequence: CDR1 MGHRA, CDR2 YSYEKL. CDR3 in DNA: TGCGCCAGCAGCCAAGGGAGACCGGGACAGGAAGCTTTCTTT. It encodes CASSQGRPGQEAFF.

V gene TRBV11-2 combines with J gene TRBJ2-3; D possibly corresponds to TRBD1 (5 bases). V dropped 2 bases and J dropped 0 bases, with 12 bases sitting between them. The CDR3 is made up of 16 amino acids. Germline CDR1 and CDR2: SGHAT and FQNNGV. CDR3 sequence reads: CASSLRGRSSTDTQYF. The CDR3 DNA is TGTGCCAGCAGCTTAAGGGGCAGGAGCAGCACAGATACGCAGTATTTT.

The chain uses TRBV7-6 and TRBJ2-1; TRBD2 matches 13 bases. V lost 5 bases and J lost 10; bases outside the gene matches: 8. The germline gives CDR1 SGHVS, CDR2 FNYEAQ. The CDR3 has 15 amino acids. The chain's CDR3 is CASSETSGGAGEQFF. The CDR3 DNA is TGTGCCAGCAGCGAAACTAGCGGGGGGGCCGGGGAGCAGTTCTTC. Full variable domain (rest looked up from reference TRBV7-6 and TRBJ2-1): GAGVSQSPRYKVTKRGQDVALRCDPISGHVSLYWYRQALGQGPEFLTYFNYEAQQDKSGLPNDRFSAERPEGSISTLTIQRTEQRDSAMYRCASSETSGGAGEQFFGPGTRLTVL.

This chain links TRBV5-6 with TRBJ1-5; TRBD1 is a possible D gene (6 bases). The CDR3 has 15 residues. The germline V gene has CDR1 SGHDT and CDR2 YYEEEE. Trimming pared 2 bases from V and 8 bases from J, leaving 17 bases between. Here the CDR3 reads CASSLLQTGLEPQHF. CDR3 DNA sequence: TGTGCCAGCAGCTTACTCCAGACAGGACTGGAGCCCCAGCATTTT.

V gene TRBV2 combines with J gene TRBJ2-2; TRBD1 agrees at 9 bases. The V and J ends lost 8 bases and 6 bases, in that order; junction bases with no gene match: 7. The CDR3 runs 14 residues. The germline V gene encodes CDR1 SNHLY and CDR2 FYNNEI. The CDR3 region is CASGGQGIAGELFF. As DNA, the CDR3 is TGTGCCAGCGGAGGACAGGGGATCGCCGGGGAGCTGTTTTTT. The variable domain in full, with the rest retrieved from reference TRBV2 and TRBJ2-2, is EPEVTQTPSHQVTQMGQEVILRCVPISNHLYFYWYRQILGQKVEFLVSFYNNEISEKSEIFDDQFSVERPDGSNFTLKIRSTKLEDSAMYFCASGGQGIAGELFFGEGSRLTVL.

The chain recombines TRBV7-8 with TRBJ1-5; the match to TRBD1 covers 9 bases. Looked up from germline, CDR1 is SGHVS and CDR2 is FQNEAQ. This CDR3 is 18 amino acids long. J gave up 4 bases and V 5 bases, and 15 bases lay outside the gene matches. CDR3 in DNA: TGTGCCAGCAGCCCATCCGGGACAGGGAACCTAAGGAATCAGCCCCAGCATTTT. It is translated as CASSPSGTGNLRNQPQHF.

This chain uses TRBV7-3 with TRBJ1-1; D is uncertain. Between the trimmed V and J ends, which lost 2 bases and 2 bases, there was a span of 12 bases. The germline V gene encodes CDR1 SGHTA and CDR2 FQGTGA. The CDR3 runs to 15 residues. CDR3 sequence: CASSLGPASNTEAFF. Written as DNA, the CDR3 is TGTGCCAGCAGCTTAGGGCCGGCTTCCAACACTGAAGCTTTCTTT.

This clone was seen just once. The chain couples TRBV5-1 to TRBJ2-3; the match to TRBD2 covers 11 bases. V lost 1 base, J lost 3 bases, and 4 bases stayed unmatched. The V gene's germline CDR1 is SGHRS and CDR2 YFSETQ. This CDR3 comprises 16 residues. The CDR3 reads CASSLSTSGGTDTQYF. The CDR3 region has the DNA TGCGCCAGCAGCTTGTCTACTAGCGGGGGTACAGATACGCAGTATTTT.

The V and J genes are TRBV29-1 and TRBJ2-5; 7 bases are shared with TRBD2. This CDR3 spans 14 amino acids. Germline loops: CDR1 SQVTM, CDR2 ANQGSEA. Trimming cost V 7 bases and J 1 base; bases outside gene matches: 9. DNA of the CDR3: TGCAGCGCCAGCGCCGGGACTACCCAAGAGACCCAGTACTTC. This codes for CSASAGTTQETQYF.

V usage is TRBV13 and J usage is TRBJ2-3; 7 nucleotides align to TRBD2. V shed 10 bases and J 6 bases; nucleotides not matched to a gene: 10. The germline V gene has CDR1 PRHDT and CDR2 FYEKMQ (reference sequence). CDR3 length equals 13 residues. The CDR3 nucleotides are TGTGCCACCGCAGGGCGGGGGAGGGATACGCAGTATTTT. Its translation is CATAGRGRDTQYF. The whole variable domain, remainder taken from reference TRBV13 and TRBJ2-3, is AAGVIQSPRHLIKEKRETATLKCYPIPRHDTVYWYQQGPGQDPQFLISFYEKMQSDKGSIPDRFSAQQFSDYHSELNMSSLELGDSALYFCATAGRGRDTQYFGPGTRLTVL.

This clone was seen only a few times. The CDR3 nucleotides are TGTGCCAGCAGCGTTGCAGGGGTTCCTGAAGCTTTCTTT. Translated: CASSVAGVPEAFF. This sequence joins TRBV5-4 and TRBJ1-1, with D tentatively TRBD1 (6 bases). This CDR3 contains 13 residues. The ends were cut back, 4 bases at V and 6 bases at J, with 13 bases in the middle. Germline V gene sequence: CDR1 SGHNT, CDR2 YYREEE (reference sequence).

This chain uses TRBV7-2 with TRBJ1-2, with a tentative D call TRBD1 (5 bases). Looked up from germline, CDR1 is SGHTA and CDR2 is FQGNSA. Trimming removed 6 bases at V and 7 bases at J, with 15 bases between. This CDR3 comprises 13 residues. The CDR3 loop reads CASSSGHFGGYTF. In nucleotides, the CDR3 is TGTGCCAGCAGTTCAGGACATTTCGGTGGCTACACCTTC.

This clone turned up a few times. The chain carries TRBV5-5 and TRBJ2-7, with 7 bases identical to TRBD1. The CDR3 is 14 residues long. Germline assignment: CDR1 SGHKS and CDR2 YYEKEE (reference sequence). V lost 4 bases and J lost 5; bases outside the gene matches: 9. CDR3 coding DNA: TGTGCCAGCAGCCCCGACAGGGTACCCCACGAGCAGTACTTC. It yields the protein CASSPDRVPHEQYF.

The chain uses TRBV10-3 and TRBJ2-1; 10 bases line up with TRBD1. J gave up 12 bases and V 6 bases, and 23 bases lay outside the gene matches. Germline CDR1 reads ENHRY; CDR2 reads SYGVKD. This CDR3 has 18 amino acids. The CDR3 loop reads CAIRATPNPGQGSQGQFF. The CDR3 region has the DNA TGTGCCATCAGAGCGACACCGAATCCGGGACAGGGGAGCCAAGGGCAGTTCTTC.

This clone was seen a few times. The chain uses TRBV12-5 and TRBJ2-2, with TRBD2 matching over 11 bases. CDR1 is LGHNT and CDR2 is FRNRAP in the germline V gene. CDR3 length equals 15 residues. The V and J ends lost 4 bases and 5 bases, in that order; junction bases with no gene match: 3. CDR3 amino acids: CASGSLAGGTGELFF. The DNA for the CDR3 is TGTGCTAGTGGTTCCCTAGCGGGGGGTACCGGGGAGCTGTTTTTT.

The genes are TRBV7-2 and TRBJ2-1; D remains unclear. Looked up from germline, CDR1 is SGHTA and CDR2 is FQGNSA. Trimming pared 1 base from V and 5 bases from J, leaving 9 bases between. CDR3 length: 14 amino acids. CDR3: CASSLDYVNNEQFF. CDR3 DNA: TGTGCCAGCAGCTTAGACTACGTTAACAATGAGCAGTTCTTC.

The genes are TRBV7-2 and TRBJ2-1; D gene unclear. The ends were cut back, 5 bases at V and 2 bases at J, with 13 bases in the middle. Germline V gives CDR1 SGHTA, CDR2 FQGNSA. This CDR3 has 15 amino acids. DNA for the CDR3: TGTGCCAGCAGCAGTGCAGGTTGGGCCTACAATGAGCAGTTCTTC. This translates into CASSSAGWAYNEQFF.